This record concerns one T cell receptor (beta chain) sequence. What it binds is unknown. The CDR3 contains 14 residues. The germline V gene has CDR1 LNHDA and CDR2 SQIVND (reference sequence). V was trimmed by 5 bases and J by 3 bases, leaving 13 bases between them. PCR amplification relied on 60 Vbeta primers (plus 13 Jbeta primers). Method: immunoSEQ multiplex PCR; TCRdb's copy keeps in-frame clones and lacks some. Among about 160,000 clones listed, 80% to 85% were seen once. The data were taken from a study of cytomegalovirus exposure and HLA in healthy donors. Study-level information: Around 180 million T cells yielded 90 million to 130 million unique TCR beta sequences in earlier analysis. General observations from the study: The study dropped some indistinguishable V segments, TRBV6-2 and TRBV6-3 among them. Presence/absence analyses supposed approximately even sequencing depth among donors. Later analysis demonstrated an association between a missense DCLRE1C variant and TCR beta V- and J-gene trimming.

This chain joins TRBV19 and TRBJ1-2, with a possible D match to TRBD1 (6 bases). This sequence originates from a man younger than 35 in good health and CMV-seronegative. Sequenced sample: PBMCs. CDR3 sequence reads: CASSPRGAYYGYTF. CDR3 coding DNA: TGTGCCAGTAGTCCCCGGGGGGCCTACTATGGCTACACCTTC.